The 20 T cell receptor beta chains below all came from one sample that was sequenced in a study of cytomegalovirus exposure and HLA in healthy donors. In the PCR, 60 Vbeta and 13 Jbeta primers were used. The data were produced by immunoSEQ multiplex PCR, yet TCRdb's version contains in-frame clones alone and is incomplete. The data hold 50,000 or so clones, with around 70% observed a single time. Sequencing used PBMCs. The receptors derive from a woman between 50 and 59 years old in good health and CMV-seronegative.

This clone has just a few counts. Here the CDR3 DNA reads TGTGCCAGCTCACCTCGGGGGAGGGGCTGGGGGGACACTGAAGCTTTCTTT. This sequence encodes CASSPRGRGWGDTEAFF. The V gene is TRBV18, the J gene TRBJ1-1; D possibly corresponds to TRBD1 (5 bases). The CDR3 runs 17 residues. V was clipped by 3 bases and J by 3 bases, with 20 bases between them. Per the germline V gene, CDR1 is KGHSH and CDR2 is LQKENI.

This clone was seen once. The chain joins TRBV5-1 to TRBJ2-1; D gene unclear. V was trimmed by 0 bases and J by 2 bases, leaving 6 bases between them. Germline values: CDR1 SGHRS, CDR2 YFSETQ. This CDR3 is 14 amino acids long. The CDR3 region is CASSLDTAYNEQFF. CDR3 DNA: TGCGCCAGCAGCTTGGACACCGCCTACAATGAGCAGTTCTTC.

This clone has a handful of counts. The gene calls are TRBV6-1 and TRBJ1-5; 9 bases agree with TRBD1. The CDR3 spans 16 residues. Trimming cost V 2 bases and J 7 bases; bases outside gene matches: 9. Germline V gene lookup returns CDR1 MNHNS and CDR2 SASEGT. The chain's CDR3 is CASSEMVTGGSQPQHF. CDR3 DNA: TGTGCCAGCAGTGAAATGGTGACAGGGGGTTCGCAGCCCCAGCATTTT.

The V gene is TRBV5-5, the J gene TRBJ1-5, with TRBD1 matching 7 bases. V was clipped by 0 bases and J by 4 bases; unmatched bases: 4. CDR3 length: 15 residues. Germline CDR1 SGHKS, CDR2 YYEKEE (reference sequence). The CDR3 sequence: CASSLAPGQNQPQHF. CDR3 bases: TGTGCCAGCAGCTTGGCACCGGGACAGAATCAGCCCCAGCATTTT. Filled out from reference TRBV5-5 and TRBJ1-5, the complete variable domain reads DAGVTQSPTHLIKTRGQQVTLRCSPISGHKSVSWYQQVLGQGPQFIFQYYEKEERGRGNFPDRFSARQFPNYSSELNVNALLLGDSALYLCASSLAPGQNQPQHFGDGTRLSIL.

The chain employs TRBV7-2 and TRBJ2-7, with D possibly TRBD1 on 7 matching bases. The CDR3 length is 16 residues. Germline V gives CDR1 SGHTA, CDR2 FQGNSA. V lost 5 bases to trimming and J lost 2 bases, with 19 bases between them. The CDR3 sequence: CASSLAAGTVTYEQYF. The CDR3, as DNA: TGTGCCAGCAGCCTGGCGGCGGGGACAGTGACCTACGAGCAGTACTTC. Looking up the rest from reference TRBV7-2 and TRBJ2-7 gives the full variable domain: GAGVSQSPSNKVTEKGKDVELRCDPISGHTALYWYRQSLGQGLEFLIYFQGNSAPDKSGLPSDRFSAERTGGSVSTLTIQRTQQEDSAVYLCASSLAAGTVTYEQYFGPGTRLTVT.

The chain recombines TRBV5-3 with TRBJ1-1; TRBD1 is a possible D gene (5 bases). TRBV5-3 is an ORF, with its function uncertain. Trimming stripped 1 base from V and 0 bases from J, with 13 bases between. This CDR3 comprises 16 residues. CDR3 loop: CARSLRRDGVNTEAFF. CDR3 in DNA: TGTGCCAGAAGCTTGAGGAGGGACGGGGTGAACACTGAAGCTTTCTTT.

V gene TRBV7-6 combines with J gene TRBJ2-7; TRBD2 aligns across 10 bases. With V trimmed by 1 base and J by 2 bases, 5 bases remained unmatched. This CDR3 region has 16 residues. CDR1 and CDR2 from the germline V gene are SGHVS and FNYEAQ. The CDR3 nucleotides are TGTGCCAGCAGCTTAGAGGCCAGCGGGGGGGCCTACGAGCAGTACTTC. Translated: CASSLEASGGAYEQYF.

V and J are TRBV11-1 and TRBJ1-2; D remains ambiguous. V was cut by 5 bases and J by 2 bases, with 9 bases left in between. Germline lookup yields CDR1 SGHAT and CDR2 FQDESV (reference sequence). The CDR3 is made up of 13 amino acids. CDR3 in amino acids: CASSRELNYGYTF. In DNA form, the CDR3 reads TGTGCCAGCAGCCGGGAGTTAAACTATGGCTACACCTTC.

CDR3 loop: CASSPVEGNTIYF. CDR3 nucleotide sequence: TGTGCCAGCAGCCCTGTTGAGGGAAACACCATATATTTT. V is TRBV5-6 and J is TRBJ1-3, with D uncertain. The germline gives CDR1 SGHDT, CDR2 YYEEEE. With 4 bases removed from V and 4 bases from J, the gap between germline ends came to 9 bases. This CDR3 region has 13 residues.

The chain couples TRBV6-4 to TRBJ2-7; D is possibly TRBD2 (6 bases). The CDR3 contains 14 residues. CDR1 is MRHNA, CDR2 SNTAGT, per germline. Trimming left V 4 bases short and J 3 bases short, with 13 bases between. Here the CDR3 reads CASSAGVPSYEQYF. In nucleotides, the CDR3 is TGTGCCAGCAGTGCGGGAGTGCCAAGCTACGAGCAGTACTTC.

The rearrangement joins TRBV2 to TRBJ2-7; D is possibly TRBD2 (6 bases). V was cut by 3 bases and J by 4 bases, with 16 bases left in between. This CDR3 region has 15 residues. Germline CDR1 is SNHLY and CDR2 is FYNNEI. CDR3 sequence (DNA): TGTGCCAGCAGTGAGGGGCTAGCGAGAGGGTACGAGCAGTACTTC. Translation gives CASSEGLARGYEQYF.

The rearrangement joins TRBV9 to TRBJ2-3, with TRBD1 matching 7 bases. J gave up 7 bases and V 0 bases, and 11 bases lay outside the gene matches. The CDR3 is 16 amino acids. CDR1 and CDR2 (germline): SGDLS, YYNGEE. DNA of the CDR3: TGTGCCAGCAGCGTAGCGGGCGACAGGGCCCCGAATACGCAGTATTTT. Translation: CASSVAGDRAPNTQYF.

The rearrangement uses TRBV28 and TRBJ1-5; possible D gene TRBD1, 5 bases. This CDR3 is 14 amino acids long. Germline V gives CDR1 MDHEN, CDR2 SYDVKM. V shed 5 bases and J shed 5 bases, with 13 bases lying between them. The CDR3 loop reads CASSLGREDQPQHF. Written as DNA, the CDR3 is TGTGCCAGCAGTCTGGGCAGGGAGGATCAGCCCCAGCATTTT.

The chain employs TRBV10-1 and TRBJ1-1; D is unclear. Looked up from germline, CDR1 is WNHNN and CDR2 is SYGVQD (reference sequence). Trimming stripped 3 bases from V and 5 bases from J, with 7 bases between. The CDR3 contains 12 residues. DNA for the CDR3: TGCGCCAGCAGTGATGGGCCAACTGAAGCTTTCTTT. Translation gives CASSDGPTEAFF.

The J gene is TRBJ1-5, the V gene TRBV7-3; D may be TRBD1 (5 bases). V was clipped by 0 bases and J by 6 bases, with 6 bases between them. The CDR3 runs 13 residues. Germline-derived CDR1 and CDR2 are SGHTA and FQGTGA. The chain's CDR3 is CASSLTGGQPQHF. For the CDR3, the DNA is TGTGCCAGCAGCTTAACCGGGGGTCAGCCCCAGCATTTT.

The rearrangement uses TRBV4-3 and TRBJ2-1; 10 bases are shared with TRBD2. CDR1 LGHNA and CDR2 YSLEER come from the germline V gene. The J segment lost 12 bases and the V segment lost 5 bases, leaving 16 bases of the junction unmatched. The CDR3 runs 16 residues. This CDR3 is CASSSRRASGGLVQFF. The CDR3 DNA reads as TGCGCCAGCAGCTCCCGTCGGGCTAGCGGGGGATTAGTGCAGTTCTTC.

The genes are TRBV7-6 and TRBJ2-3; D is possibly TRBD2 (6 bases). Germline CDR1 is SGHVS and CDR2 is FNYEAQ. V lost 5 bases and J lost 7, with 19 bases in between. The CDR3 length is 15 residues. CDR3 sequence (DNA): TGTGCCAGCAGCCTTGCTGGGGGGTCCGATTATACGCAGTATTTT. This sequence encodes CASSLAGGSDYTQYF.

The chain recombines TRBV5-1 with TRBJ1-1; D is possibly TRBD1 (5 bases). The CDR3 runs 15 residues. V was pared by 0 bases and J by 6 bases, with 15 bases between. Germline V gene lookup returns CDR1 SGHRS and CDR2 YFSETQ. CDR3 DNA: TGCGCCAGCAGCTTGGAACAATACAGGCCCGCTGAAGCTTTCTTT. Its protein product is CASSLEQYRPAEAFF.

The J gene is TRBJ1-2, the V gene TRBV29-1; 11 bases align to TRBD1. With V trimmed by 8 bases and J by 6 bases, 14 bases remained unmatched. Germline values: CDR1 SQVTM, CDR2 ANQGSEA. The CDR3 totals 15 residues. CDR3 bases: TGCAGCTCCTCTACGGGACAGGGGGGAGAGAATGGCTACACCTTC. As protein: CSSSTGQGGENGYTF.

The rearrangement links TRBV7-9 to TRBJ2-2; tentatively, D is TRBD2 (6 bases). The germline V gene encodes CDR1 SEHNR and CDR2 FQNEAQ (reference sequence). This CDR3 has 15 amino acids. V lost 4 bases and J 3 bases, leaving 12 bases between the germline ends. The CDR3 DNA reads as TGTGCCAGCAGCTCGGGACTGGCAGACACCGGGGAGCTGTTTTTT. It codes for CASSSGLADTGELFF.